The present entry profiles one TCR beta chain with its context. This sample is drawn from a study of control samples from healthy donors and cancer patients. Libraries were prepared by immunoSEQ multiplex PCR; TCRdb keeps only in-frame clonotypes and omits some of them. The sample lists 100,000 to 150,000 clones; more than 80% were seen once. The CDR3 spans 13 residues. V gave up 3 bases and J gave up 3 bases, with 9 bases separating them. The germline CDR1 and CDR2 sequences are SQVTM and ANQGSEA. Specimen: blood. The origin of this receptor is a young man in good health. V is TRBV29-1 and J is TRBJ1-5; D is unclear. CDR3 nucleotide sequence: TGCAGCGTTGATAGGTGGGTCAATCAGCCCCAGCATTTT. It specifies CSVDRWVNQPQHF.